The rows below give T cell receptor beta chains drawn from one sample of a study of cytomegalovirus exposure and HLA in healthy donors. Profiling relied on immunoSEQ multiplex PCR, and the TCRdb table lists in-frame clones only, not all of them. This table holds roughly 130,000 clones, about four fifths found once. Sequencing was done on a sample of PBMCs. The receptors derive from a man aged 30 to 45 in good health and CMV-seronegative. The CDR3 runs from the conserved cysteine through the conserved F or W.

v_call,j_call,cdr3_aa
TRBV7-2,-,CASTESYSSYEQYF
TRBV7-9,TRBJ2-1,CASSPPGAAYNEQFF
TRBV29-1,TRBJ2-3,CSALGGERASTDTQYF
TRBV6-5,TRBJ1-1,CASSTGQGWTEAFF
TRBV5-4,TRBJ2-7,CASSLGGAGGINEQYF
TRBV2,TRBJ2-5,CASNGRAGGTQYF
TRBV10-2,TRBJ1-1,CASSESGAAGDTEAFF
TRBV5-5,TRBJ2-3,CASSPDRLWTDTQYF
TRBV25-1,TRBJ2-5,CASSETGTGFQETQYF
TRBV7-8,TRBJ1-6,CASSLGTDSPLHF
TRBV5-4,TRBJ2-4,CASSWGLAGPRDIQYF
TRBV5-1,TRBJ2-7,CASRVVDRLYYEQYF
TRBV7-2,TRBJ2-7,CASSLREGQSYEQYF
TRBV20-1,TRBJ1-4,CSARVEKKLFF
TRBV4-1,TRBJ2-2,CASSRLIRDIEAGELFF
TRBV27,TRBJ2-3,CASSLAGQGSYTQYF
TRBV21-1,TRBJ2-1,CASSKARGRQGLNEQFF
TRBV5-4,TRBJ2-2,CASSFRATGELFF
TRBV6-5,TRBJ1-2,CASSSLGGGQGGYTF
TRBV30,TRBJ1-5,CAWSVGGREQPQHF